This entry describes one T cell receptor (beta chain). Antigen unknown. Here immunoSEQ multiplex PCR was the method, and the copy in TCRdb shows in-frame clones only, minus some. The table includes tens of thousands of clones, 79% detected once. Before sequencing, viral peptide pools were used by the ViraFEST assay to expand antigen-specific CD4+ T cells. Researchers isolated CD4+ T cells once approximately eleven days of culture had elapsed. Nucleocapsid antibody tests were negative, and the vaccine recipients had no prior SARS-CoV-2 infection. Fresh IL-2-containing medium replaced half the medium on days 3 and 7. This record belongs to a study of vaccination effects on CD4 cells after COVID-19. Study-level findings and limits: Recruitment yielded few convalescent patients, and the study had no early post-infection timepoints. Clones arising from infection and from vaccination showed marked clonal contraction late after vaccination. Healthy vaccinees had only 1 of 255 vaccine-induced clones cross-react with common cold coronaviruses.

J gave up 2 bases and V 4 bases, and 7 bases lay outside the gene matches. Germline values: CDR1 SGHNT, CDR2 YYREEE (reference sequence). The CDR3 has 15 residues. This TCR came from a human donor who received a COVID-19 vaccine. The chain combines TRBV5-4 with TRBJ2-3, with 7 bases matching TRBD1. Sequences were derived from CD4+ T cells from PBMCs cultured with HCoV-OC43 spike peptides, sampled before COVID-19 vaccination. Specified subset: HCoV-OC43 spike overlapping peptide pool stimulation. Written as DNA, the CDR3 is TGTGCCAGCAGCGACCGACAGGGCTACACAGATACGCAGTATTTT. Its protein product is CASSDRQGYTDTQYF. Complete variable domain (other parts from reference TRBV5-4 and TRBJ2-3): ETGVTQSPTHLIKTRGQQVTLRCSSQSGHNTVSWYQQALGQGPQFIFQYYREEENGRGNFPPRFSGLQFPNYSSELNVNALELDDSALYLCASSDRQGYTDTQYFGPGTRLTVL.